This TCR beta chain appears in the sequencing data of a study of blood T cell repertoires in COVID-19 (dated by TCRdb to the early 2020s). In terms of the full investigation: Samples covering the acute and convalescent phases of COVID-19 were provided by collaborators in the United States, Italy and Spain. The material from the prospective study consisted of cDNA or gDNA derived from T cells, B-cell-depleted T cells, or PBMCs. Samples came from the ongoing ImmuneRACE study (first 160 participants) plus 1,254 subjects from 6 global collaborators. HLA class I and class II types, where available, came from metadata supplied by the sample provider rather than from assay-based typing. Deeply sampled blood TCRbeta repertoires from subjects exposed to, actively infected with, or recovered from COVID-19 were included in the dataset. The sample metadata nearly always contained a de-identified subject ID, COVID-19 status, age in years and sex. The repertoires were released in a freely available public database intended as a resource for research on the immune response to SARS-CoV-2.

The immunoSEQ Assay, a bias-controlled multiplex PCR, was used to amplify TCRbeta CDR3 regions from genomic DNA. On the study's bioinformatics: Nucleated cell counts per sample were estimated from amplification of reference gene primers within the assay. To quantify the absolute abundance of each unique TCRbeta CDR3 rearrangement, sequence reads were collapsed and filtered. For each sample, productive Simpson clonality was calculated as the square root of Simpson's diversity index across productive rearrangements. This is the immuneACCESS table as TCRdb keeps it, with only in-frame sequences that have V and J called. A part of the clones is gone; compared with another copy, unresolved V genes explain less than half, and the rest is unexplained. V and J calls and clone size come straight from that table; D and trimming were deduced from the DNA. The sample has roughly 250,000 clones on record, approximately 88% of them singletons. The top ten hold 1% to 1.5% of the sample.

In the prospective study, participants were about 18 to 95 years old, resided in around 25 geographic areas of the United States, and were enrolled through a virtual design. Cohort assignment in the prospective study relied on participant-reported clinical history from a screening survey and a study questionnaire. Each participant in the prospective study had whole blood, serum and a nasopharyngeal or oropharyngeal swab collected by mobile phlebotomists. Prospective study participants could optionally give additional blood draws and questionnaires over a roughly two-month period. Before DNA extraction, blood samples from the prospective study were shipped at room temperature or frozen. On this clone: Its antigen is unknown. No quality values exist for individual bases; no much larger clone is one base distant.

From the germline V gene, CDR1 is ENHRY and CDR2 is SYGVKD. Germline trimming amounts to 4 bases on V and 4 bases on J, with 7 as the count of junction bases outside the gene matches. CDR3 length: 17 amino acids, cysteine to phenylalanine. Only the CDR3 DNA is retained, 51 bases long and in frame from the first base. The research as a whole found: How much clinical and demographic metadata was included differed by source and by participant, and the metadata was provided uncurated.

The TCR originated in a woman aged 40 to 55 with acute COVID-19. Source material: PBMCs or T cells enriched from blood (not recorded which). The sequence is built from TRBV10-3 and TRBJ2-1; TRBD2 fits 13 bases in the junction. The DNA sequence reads TGTGCCATCAGTGGGTCGGGGACTAGCGGGAATTACAATGAGCAGTTCTTC. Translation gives CAISGSGTSGNYNEQFF.